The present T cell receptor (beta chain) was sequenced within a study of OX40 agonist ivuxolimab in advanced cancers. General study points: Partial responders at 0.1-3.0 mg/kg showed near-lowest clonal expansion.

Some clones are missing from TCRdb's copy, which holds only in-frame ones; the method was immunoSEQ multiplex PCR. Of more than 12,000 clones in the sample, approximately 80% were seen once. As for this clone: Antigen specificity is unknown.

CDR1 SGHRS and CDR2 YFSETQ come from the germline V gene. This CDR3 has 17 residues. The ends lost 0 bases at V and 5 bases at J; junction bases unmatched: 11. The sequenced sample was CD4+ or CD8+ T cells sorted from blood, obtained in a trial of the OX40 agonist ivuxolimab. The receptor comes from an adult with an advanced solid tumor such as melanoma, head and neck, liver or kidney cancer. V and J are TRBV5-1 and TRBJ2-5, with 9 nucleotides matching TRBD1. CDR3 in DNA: TGCGCCAGCAGCTTGGCACGGGACAGGGCAACGAGGGAGACCCAGTACTTC. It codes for CASSLARDRATRETQYF.